This T cell receptor beta chain was identified during a study of cytomegalovirus exposure and HLA in healthy donors. For the study at large: About 85 million unique TCRs from HLA-typed donors were held in an early release of data. When about 400 donors were genotyped, more than 70% of them were found to fall in the Caucasian-associated ancestry cluster. Overall study results and limits: It was likely that a cluster of highly shared sequence variants was a sequencing artifact. TCR beta sequences reportedly predicted the HLA-A and HLA-B alleles of most subjects accurately.

Amplification used 60 Vbeta primers and 13 Jbeta primers. The assay was immunoSEQ multiplex PCR, and TCRdb's table has in-frame clones only and misses some. The sample consists of 90,000 to 120,000 clones, under 80% of them appearing once. Regarding this clone: As yet, its antigen is unknown.

Germline V gene data show CDR1 as SGHTA and CDR2 as FQGNSA. CDR3 size: 17 residues. J gave up 5 bases and V 5 bases, and 18 bases lay outside the gene matches. This sequence joins TRBV7-2 and TRBJ2-7, with 7 bases identical to TRBD2. Sequenced: PBMCs. This TCR derives from a woman aged 18-35 years in good health and CMV-seropositive. The DNA of the CDR3 is TGTGCCAGCAGCCTTCCGTTAGCGGGTCCTATTAGGGACGAGCAGTACTTC. Its translation: CASSLPLAGPIRDEQYF.